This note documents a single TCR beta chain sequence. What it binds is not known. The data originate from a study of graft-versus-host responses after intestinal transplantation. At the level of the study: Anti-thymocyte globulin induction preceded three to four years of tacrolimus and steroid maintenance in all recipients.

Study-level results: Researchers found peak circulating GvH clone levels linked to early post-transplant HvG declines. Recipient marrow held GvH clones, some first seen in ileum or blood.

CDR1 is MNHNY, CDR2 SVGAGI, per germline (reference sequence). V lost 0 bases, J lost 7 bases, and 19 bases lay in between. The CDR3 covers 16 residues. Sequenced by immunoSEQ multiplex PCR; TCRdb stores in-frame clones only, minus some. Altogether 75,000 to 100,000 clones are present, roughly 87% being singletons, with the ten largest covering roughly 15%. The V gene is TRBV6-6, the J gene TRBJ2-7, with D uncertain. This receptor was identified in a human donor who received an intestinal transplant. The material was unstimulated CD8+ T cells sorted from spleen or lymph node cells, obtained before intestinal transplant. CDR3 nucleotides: TGTGCCAGCAGTTACTCGACCGTACCCCGGGCGGATGAGCAGTACTTC. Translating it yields CASSYSTVPRADEQYF.